This TCR beta chain appears in the sequencing data of a study of blood T cell repertoires in COVID-19. The sample holds a few counts of this clone. Per the authors' pipeline: Researchers report that nucleated cell counts were estimated from reference gene primer amplification. Produced via immunoSEQ multiplex PCR; TCRdb's table is partial and in-frame only. The V and J calls and the clone size are those of that table, but D and trimming were determined from the DNA. This table holds approximately 280,000 clones, about four fifths found once. Sequencing used peripheral blood. This receptor was obtained from a human donor with COVID-19, enrolled during active disease. The donor label of this sample is uncertain.

CDR3 loop: CASSQSSGDNTGELFF. The DNA for the CDR3 is TGCGCCAGCAGCCAGTCCAGCGGGGATAACACCGGGGAGCTGTTTTTT. The J gene is TRBJ2-2, the V gene TRBV4-1, with 7 bases that match TRBD2. V dropped 3 bases and J dropped 2; count of bases not matched to a gene: 6. The CDR3 contains 16 residues. CDR1 is MGHRA and CDR2 is YSYEKL in the germline V gene.